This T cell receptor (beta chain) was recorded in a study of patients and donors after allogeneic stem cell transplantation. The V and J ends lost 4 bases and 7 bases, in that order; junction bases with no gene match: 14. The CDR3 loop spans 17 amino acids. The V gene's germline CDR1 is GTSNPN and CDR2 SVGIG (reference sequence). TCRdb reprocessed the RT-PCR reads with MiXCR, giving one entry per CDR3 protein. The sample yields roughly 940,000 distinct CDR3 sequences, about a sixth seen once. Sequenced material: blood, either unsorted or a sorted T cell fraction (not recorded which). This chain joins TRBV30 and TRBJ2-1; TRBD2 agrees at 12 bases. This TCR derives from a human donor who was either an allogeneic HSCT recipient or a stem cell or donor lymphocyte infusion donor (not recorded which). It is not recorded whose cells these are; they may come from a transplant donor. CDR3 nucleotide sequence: TGTGCCTGGACTCGGGCAGGAACTAGCGGGGGGCGGAATGAGCAGTTCTTC. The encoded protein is CAWTRAGTSGGRNEQFF. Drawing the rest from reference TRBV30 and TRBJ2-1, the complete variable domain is SQTIHQWPATLVQPVGSPLSLECTVEGTSNPNLYWYRQAAGRGLQLLFYSVGIGQISSEVPQNLSASRPQDRQFILSSKKLLLSDSGFYLCAWTRAGTSGGRNEQFFGPGTRLTVL.